What follows are 10 T cell receptor beta chains derived from one specimen sequenced in a study of cytomegalovirus exposure and HLA in healthy donors. Profiling relied on immunoSEQ multiplex PCR, and the TCRdb table lists in-frame clones only, not all of them. This sample has 110,000 or so clones, with 90% to 97% found just once. Sequencing used PBMCs. These receptors were obtained from a young woman in good health and CMV-seronegative.

CDR3 protein: CAISEGKQGRTDTQYF. The CDR3 DNA sequence: TGTGCCATCAGTGAGGGAAAACAGGGACGCACAGATACGCAGTATTTT. The V gene is TRBV10-3, the J gene TRBJ2-3; possibly TRBD1 for D (6 bases). This CDR3 is 16 amino acids long. The V and J ends lost 2 bases and 1 base respectively, with 13 bases between them. Germline lookup yields CDR1 ENHRY and CDR2 SYGVKD.

The chain combines TRBV6-1 with TRBJ2-7; possible D gene TRBD1, 6 bases. The V gene's germline CDR1 is MNHNS and CDR2 SASEGT. V gave up 4 bases and J gave up 1 base, with 11 bases separating them. This CDR3 spans 14 amino acids. The chain's CDR3 is CASSVQGPSYEQYF. DNA for the CDR3: TGTGCCAGCAGTGTACAGGGCCCTTCCTACGAGCAGTACTTC.

The rearrangement joins TRBV9 to TRBJ1-6, with a weak D call TRBD1 (6 bases). V gave up 0 bases and J gave up 12 bases, with 10 bases separating them. CDR3 length: 13 amino acids. CDR1 SGDLS and CDR2 YYNGEE come from the germline V gene. CDR3 residues: CASSVAPGVPLHF. For the CDR3, the DNA is TGTGCCAGCAGCGTAGCTCCAGGGGTACCCCTCCACTTT.

The genes are TRBV7-8 and TRBJ2-3; 9 bases fit TRBD2. Germline values: CDR1 SGHVS, CDR2 FQNEAQ. This CDR3 contains 18 residues. V was clipped by 1 base and J by 2 bases; unmatched bases: 10. CDR3: CASSLEVFGGGDTDTQYF. CDR3 DNA sequence: TGTGCCAGCAGCTTAGAGGTCTTTGGCGGGGGGGACACAGATACGCAGTATTTT.

The chain recombines TRBV27 with TRBJ2-7; D is uncertain. The V end lost 2 bases, the J end lost 0 bases, and 8 bases lay between the germline ends. Germline V gene data show CDR1 as MNHEY and CDR2 as SMNVEV (reference sequence). The CDR3 runs to 14 residues. The CDR3 region is CASSLTTNSYEQYF. The CDR3 DNA reads TGTGCCAGCAGTTTAACTACCAACTCCTACGAGCAGTACTTC.

The V and J genes are TRBV9 and TRBJ2-1; TRBD2 might be the D (6 bases). From germline, CDR1 is SGDLS and CDR2 YYNGEE. The V end was cut by 3 bases, the J end by 7 bases, with 14 bases between. The CDR3 is 14 amino acids. The CDR3, as DNA: TGTGCCAGCAGCGAAGGGTCGGGGAGGAATGAGCAGTTCTTC. This sequence encodes CASSEGSGRNEQFF.

The chain joins TRBV27 to TRBJ1-2; D perhaps matches TRBD1 (5 bases). This CDR3 region has 14 residues. Germline values: CDR1 MNHEY, CDR2 SMNVEV (reference sequence). The ends were cut back, 2 bases at V and 6 bases at J, with 13 bases in the middle. The CDR3 here is CASSLIGGDDGYTF. The CDR3, as DNA: TGTGCCAGCAGTTTAATTGGAGGGGACGATGGCTACACCTTC.

The rearrangement links TRBV5-1 to TRBJ1-1, with 9 bases matching TRBD1. Germline V gene data show CDR1 as SGHRS and CDR2 as YFSETQ. This CDR3 comprises 13 residues. The V segment lost 3 bases and the J segment 7 bases; nucleotides outside the gene matches: 4. CDR3 in DNA: TGCGCCAGCAGCTACGACAGGGGGTATGAAGCTTTCTTT. It codes for CASSYDRGYEAFF.

This clone was seen only once. The rearrangement joins TRBV15 to TRBJ1-5; D not certain. V lost 2 bases, J lost 6 bases, and 11 bases lay in between. The CDR3 is 14 residues long. Germline-derived CDR1 and CDR2 are LNHNV and YYDKDF (reference sequence). CDR3 protein: CATSRFGEGQPQHF. Here the CDR3 DNA reads TGTGCCACCAGCAGATTTGGGGAGGGTCAGCCCCAGCATTTT.

The V call is TRBV7-3, the J call TRBJ2-7, with D perhaps TRBD2 (6 bases). Between the trimmed V and J ends, which lost 5 bases and 5 bases, there was a span of 13 bases. This CDR3 spans 13 amino acids. Per the germline V gene, CDR1 is SGHTA and CDR2 is FQGTGA. The CDR3 sequence is CASSPAAGNEQYF. The CDR3 DNA sequence: TGTGCCAGCAGCCCTGCGGCGGGGAACGAGCAGTACTTC.